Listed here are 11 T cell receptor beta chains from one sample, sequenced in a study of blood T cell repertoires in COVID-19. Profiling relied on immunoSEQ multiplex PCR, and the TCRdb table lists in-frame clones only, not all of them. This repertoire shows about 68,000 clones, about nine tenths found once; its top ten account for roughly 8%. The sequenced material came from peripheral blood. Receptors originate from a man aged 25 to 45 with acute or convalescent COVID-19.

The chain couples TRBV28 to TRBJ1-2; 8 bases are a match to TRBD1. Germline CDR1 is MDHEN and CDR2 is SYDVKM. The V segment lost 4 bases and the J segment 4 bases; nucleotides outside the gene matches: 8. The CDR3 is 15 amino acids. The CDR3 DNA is TGTGCCAGCAGTTCCACGGACAGGGTTGCCTATGGCTACACCTTC. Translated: CASSSTDRVAYGYTF.

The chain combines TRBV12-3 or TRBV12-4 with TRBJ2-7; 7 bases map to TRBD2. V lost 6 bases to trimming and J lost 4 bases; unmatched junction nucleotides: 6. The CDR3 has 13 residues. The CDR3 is CASRGGEGYEQYF. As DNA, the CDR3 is TGTGCCAGCAGGGGCGGGGAGGGGTACGAGCAGTACTTC.

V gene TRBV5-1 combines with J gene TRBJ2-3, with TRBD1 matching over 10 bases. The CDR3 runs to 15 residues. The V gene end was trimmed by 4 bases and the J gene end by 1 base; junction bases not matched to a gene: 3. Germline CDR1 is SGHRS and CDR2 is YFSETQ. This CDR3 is CASSDGQGGTDTQYF. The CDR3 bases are TGCGCCAGCAGCGACGGACAGGGGGGCACAGATACGCAGTATTTT.

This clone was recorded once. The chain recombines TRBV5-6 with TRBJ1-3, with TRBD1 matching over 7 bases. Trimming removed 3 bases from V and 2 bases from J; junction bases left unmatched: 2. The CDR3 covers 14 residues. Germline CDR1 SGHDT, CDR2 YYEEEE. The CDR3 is CASSYGTAGNTIYF. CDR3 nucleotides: TGTGCCAGCAGCTACGGGACAGCTGGAAACACCATATATTTT. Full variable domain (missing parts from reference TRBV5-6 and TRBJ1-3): DAGVTQSPTHLIKTRGQQVTLRCSPKSGHDTVSWYQQALGQGPQFIFQYYEEEERQRGNFPDRFSGHQFPNYSSELNVNALLLGDSALYLCASSYGTAGNTIYFGEGSWLTVV.

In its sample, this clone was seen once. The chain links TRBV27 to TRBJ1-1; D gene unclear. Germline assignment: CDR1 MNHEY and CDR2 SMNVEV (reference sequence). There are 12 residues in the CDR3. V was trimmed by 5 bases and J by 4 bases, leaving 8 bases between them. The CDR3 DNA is TGTGCCAGCAGTCCCGGGAGCACTGAAGCTTTCTTT. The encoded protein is CASSPGSTEAFF.

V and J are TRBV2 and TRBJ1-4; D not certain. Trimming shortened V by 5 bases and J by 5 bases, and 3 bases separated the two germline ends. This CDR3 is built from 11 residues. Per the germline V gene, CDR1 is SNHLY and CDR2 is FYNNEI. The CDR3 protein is CASSLNEKLFF. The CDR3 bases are TGTGCCAGCAGTCTGAATGAAAAACTGTTTTTT.

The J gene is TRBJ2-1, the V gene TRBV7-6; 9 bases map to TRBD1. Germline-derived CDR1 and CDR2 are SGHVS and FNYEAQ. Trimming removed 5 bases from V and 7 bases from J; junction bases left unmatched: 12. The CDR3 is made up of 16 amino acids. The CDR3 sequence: CASSRRPGQGENEQFF. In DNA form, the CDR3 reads TGTGCCAGCAGCCGACGACCGGGACAGGGTGAGAATGAGCAGTTCTTC.

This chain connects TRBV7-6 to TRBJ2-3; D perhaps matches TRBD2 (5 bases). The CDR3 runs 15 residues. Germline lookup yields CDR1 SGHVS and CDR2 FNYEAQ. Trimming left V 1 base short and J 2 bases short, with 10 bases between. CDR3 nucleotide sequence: TGTGCCAGCAGCTTAGTGGGGAGATCCACAGATACGCAGTATTTT. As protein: CASSLVGRSTDTQYF.

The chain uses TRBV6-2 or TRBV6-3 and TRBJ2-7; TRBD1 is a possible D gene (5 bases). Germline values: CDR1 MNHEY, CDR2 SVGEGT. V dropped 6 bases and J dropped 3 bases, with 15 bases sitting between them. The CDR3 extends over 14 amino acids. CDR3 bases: TGTGCCAGCAGCCCAACGACAGAAAGCTACGAGCAGTACTTC. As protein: CASSPTTESYEQYF.

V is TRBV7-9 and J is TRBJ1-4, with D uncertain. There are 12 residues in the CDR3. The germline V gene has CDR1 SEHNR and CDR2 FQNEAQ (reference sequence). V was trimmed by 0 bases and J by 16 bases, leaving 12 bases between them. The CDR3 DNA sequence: TGTGCCAGCAGCTTAGCGCTACCTGCTGGGTTTTTT. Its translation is CASSLALPAGFF.

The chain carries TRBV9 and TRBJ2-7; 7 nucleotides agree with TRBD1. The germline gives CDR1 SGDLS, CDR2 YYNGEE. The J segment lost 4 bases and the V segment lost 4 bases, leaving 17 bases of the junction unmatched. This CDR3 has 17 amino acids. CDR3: CASSPEGGFEEIYEQYF. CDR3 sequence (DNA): TGTGCCAGCAGCCCAGAAGGGGGCTTCGAGGAAATTTACGAGCAGTACTTC. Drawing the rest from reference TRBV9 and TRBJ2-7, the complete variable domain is DSGVTQTPKHLITATGQRVTLRCSPRSGDLSVYWYQQSLDQGLQFLIQYYNGEERAKGNILERFSAQQFPDLHSELNLSSLELGDSALYFCASSPEGGFEEIYEQYFGPGTRLTVT.